A single sample is the source of the 30 T cell receptor beta chains below, sequenced in a study of blood T cell repertoires in COVID-19 (TCRdb year 2020). The library was prepared using the immunoSEQ multiplex PCR assay. In its TCRdb copy, this immuneACCESS table keeps in-frame sequences only and misses some clones. Where compared with another copy, unresolved V genes explain less than half of these, and the others have no known cause. The sample table shows 53,000 or so clones, and roughly 77% are seen once. About 39% of the sample lies in the top ten. The specimen was peripheral blood. These receptors were obtained from a man between 70 and 80 years old with active or convalescent COVID-19.

This clone was found a few times. The J gene is TRBJ1-1, the V gene TRBV9; D is possibly TRBD1 (5 bases). This CDR3 is built from 14 residues. Between the trimmed V and J ends, which lost 4 bases and 1 base, there was a span of 11 bases. Germline CDR1 SGDLS, CDR2 YYNGEE. The CDR3 loop reads CASSTSGPNTEAFF. The CDR3 DNA follows: TGTGCCAGCAGCACCTCAGGGCCGAACACTGAAGCTTTCTTT.

The chain links TRBV7-6 to TRBJ2-3; TRBD2 might be the D (5 bases). Trimming removed 4 bases from V and 3 bases from J, with 14 bases in between. CDR1 SGHVS and CDR2 FNYEAQ come from the germline V gene. The CDR3 has 15 residues. The CDR3 DNA reads as TGTGCCAGCAGCTCCGGTACCCGGGGAACAGATACGCAGTATTTT. This codes for CASSSGTRGTDTQYF.

Details on this clone: Within the sample, other DNA sequences also encode this same CDR3. V is TRBV7-2 and J is TRBJ1-3, with 8 bases matching TRBD1. V shed 5 bases and J 3 bases; nucleotides not matched to a gene: 3. CDR3 length equals 14 residues. Germline lookup yields CDR1 SGHTA and CDR2 FQGNSA. The CDR3 reads CASSPGTGGNTIYF. The DNA of the CDR3 is TGTGCCAGCAGCCCAGGGACAGGTGGAAACACCATATATTTT. Full variable domain (missing parts from reference TRBV7-2 and TRBJ1-3): GAGVSQSPSNKVTEKGKDVELRCDPISGHTALYWYRQSLGQGLEFLIYFQGNSAPDKSGLPSDRFSAERTGGSVSTLTIQRTQQEDSAVYLCASSPGTGGNTIYFGEGSWLTVV.

This chain's CDR3 is CASSLVGRSSGANVLTF. The CDR3 DNA follows: TGTGCCAGCAGCTTAGTGGGCAGAAGCTCTGGGGCCAACGTCCTGACTTTC. V gene TRBV7-2 combines with J gene TRBJ2-6, with no clear D. The germline V and J ends were trimmed by 1 base and 0 bases, with 10 bases remaining between them. Germline V gives CDR1 SGHTA, CDR2 FQGNSA. The CDR3 is 17 amino acids.

The chain links TRBV19 to TRBJ1-1; TRBD1 is a possible D gene (5 bases). This CDR3 region has 13 residues. Germline V gene lookup returns CDR1 LNHDA and CDR2 SQIVND (reference sequence). The V gene lost 5 bases and the J gene lost 4 bases, with 11 bases spanning the gap. This CDR3 reads CASSLGGSTEAFF. CDR3 DNA sequence: TGTGCCAGTAGTCTGGGGGGTTCCACTGAAGCTTTCTTT.

CDR3 in amino acids: CASSLTDNSGNTIYF. Written as DNA, the CDR3 is TGTGCCAGCTCACTGACGGACAACTCTGGAAACACCATATATTTT. This rearrangement joins TRBV18 to TRBJ1-3; TRBD1 might be the D (5 bases). This CDR3 is 15 amino acids long. The V end lost 4 bases, the J end lost 0 bases, and 10 bases lay between the germline ends. Germline assignment: CDR1 KGHSH and CDR2 LQKENI.

The chain recombines TRBV5-1 with TRBJ2-3; D is possibly TRBD1 (6 bases). The CDR3 contains 18 residues. The germline V and J ends were trimmed by 0 bases and 0 bases, with 17 bases remaining between them. The germline V gene has CDR1 SGHRS and CDR2 YFSETQ. The CDR3 DNA follows: TGCGCCAGCAGCTTGGAGGGCTTGACAGGCCTGAGCACAGATACGCAGTATTTT. Amino acid sequence: CASSLEGLTGLSTDTQYF.

The chain combines TRBV5-1 with TRBJ2-7; 7 nucleotides agree with TRBD1. The CDR3 is 17 residues long. Germline V gene lookup returns CDR1 SGHRS and CDR2 YFSETQ. V shed 2 bases, J shed 2 bases, and the junction held 13 bases outside the gene matches. CDR3 sequence: CASSFRNPGQDTYEQYF. Here the CDR3 DNA reads TGCGCCAGCAGCTTCAGAAACCCCGGACAGGACACCTACGAGCAGTACTTC.

A few counts support this clone. The rearrangement joins TRBV7-2 to TRBJ1-6; 9 bases map to TRBD1. The CDR3 totals 15 residues. Germline CDR1 SGHTA, CDR2 FQGNSA. V trimming: 4 bases; J trimming: 14 bases; junction bases outside the gene matches: 12. CDR3 sequence (DNA): TGTGCCAGCAGCTGGGGACAGGGCCCGACCCAAGCCCTCCACTTT. As protein: CASSWGQGPTQALHF. The full variable domain, rest sourced from reference TRBV7-2 and TRBJ1-6, is GAGVSQSPSNKVTEKGKDVELRCDPISGHTALYWYRQSLGQGLEFLIYFQGNSAPDKSGLPSDRFSAERTGGSVSTLTIQRTQQEDSAVYLCASSWGQGPTQALHFGNGTRLTVT.

There are a few counts of this clone. The chain has TRBV7-2 and TRBJ1-4, with D perhaps matching TRBD1 (5 bases). The CDR3 extends over 16 amino acids. The V end was cut by 3 bases, the J end by 7 bases, with 18 bases between. CDR1 and CDR2 from the germline V gene are SGHTA and FQGNSA. This CDR3 is CASSLSSTAVREKLFF. The DNA of the CDR3 is TGTGCCAGCAGCTTGTCTTCGACAGCTGTACGTGAAAAACTGTTTTTT.

V and J are TRBV6-2 or TRBV6-3 and TRBJ2-5, with TRBD2 matching over 12 bases. With 2 bases clipped from V and 4 bases from J, the junction kept 14 bases outside the gene matches. CDR1 is MNHEY and CDR2 is SVGEGT in the germline V gene. The CDR3 length is 19 residues. Here the CDR3 DNA reads TGTGCCAGCAGTTACCGCCCCCCCCTAGCGGGGGGGCGGGGAGAGACCCAGTACTTC. Its translation is CASSYRPPLAGGRGETQYF.

This chain links TRBV5-1 with TRBJ1-1, with 8 bases fitting TRBD1. Germline assignment: CDR1 SGHRS and CDR2 YFSETQ. V was clipped by 2 bases and J by 4 bases; unmatched bases: 4. The CDR3 sequence is 14 residues long. CDR3: CASSLRQGPTEAFF. The CDR3 nucleotides read TGCGCCAGCAGCTTAAGACAGGGGCCCACTGAAGCTTTCTTT.

The rearrangement joins TRBV6-5 to TRBJ1-2; D is ambiguous. Trimming took off 11 bases at V and 2 bases at J, with 9 bases between the two ends. The CDR3 contains 11 residues. Looked up from germline, CDR1 is MNHEY and CDR2 is SVGAGI. This chain's CDR3 is CAARQNYGYTF. As DNA, the CDR3 is TGTGCCGCGAGACAAAACTATGGCTACACCTTC.

This sequence joins TRBV18 and TRBJ2-7; possible D gene TRBD1, 5 bases. The germline CDR1 and CDR2 sequences are KGHSH and LQKENI. The V and J ends lost 0 bases and 6 bases respectively, with 12 bases between them. CDR3 length: 14 residues. The CDR3 DNA follows: TGTGCCAGCTCACCACCAGAGACAGCAACCGAGCAGTACTTC. Translated: CASSPPETATEQYF.

This clone has more than one count but fewer than ten. The chain has TRBV7-9 and TRBJ1-5; D ambiguous. The CDR3 is 14 residues long. Germline V gene sequence: CDR1 SEHNR, CDR2 FQNEAQ (reference sequence). V shed 3 bases and J shed 4 bases, with 10 bases lying between them. CDR3 nucleotide sequence: TGTGCCAGCAGCTTCGAGGGAGGGAATCAGCCCCAGCATTTT. Protein: CASSFEGGNQPQHF.

The genes are TRBV30 and TRBJ2-7; D uncertain. Trimming shortened V by 0 bases and J by 5 bases, and 8 bases separated the two germline ends. This CDR3 has 12 amino acids. Germline V gene sequence: CDR1 GTSNPN, CDR2 SVGIG (reference sequence). CDR3 sequence: CAWSVGQNEQYF. DNA for the CDR3: TGTGCCTGGAGTGTTGGGCAGAACGAGCAGTACTTC.

This clone was observed a handful of times. The genes are TRBV7-9 and TRBJ1-4; D call uncertain. Germline loops: CDR1 SEHNR, CDR2 FQNEAQ (reference sequence). The V end was cut by 0 bases, the J end by 5 bases, with 7 bases between. This CDR3 has 14 amino acids. The DNA of the CDR3 is TGTGCCAGCAGCTTAGCAGCGGGGAATGAAAAACTGTTTTTT. Its protein is CASSLAAGNEKLFF. Full variable domain (outside the CDR3, taken from reference TRBV7-9 and TRBJ1-4): DTGVSQNPRHKITKRGQNVTFRCDPISEHNRLYWYRQTLGQGPEFLTYFQNEAQLEKSRLLSDRFSAERPKGSFSTLEIQRTEQGDSAMYLCASSLAAGNEKLFFGSGTQLSVL.

The rearrangement joins TRBV4-3 to TRBJ1-1; maybe TRBD1 (6 bases). Germline values: CDR1 LGHNA, CDR2 YSLEER. Trimming stripped 0 bases from V and 4 bases from J, with 15 bases between. The CDR3 sequence is 16 residues long. The CDR3, as DNA: TGCGCCAGCAGCCAAGAGAGATCAGGGGTGGGCACTGAAGCTTTCTTT. It codes for CASSQERSGVGTEAFF.

The CDR3 loop is CSAGGQTQYF. The DNA for the CDR3 is TGCAGTGCGGGGGGTCAGACCCAGTACTTC. This chain connects TRBV20-1 to TRBJ2-5, with TRBD2 as a possible D gene (6 bases). V lost 6 bases and J 6 bases, leaving 8 bases between the germline ends. CDR1 is DFQATT and CDR2 is SNEGSKA in the germline V gene (reference sequence). The CDR3 totals 10 residues.

This clone appeared a single time. J is TRBJ1-4 and V is TRBV6-5; the D gene is possibly TRBD1 (6 bases). V gave up 6 bases and J gave up 5 bases, with 13 bases separating them. This CDR3 contains 14 residues. The germline gives CDR1 MNHEY, CDR2 SVGAGI. CDR3 coding DNA: TGTGCCAGCAGGGCCCGGACAGAGAATGAAAAACTGTTTTTT. It encodes CASRARTENEKLFF.

Details on this clone: In the same sample, other DNA sequences code for this CDR3. The V and J genes are TRBV30 and TRBJ1-1; D uncertain. Germline CDR1 reads GTSNPN; CDR2 reads SVGIG (reference sequence). The V and J ends lost 6 bases and 1 base respectively, with 6 bases between them. This CDR3 has 11 residues. The CDR3 DNA follows: TGTGCCTGTGAGAGGAACACTGAAGCTTTCTTT. It yields the protein CACERNTEAFF.

This rearrangement joins TRBV5-1 to TRBJ1-2, with D tentatively TRBD1 (6 bases). With 7 bases removed from V and 0 bases from J, the gap between germline ends came to 16 bases. This CDR3 region has 15 residues. From germline, CDR1 is SGHRS and CDR2 YFSETQ. For the CDR3, the DNA is TGCGCCAGCGGGTTGACAGGAAATGCTAACTATGGCTACACCTTC. Protein: CASGLTGNANYGYTF. Supplemented by reference TRBV5-1 and TRBJ1-2, the full variable domain reads KAGVTQTPRYLIKTRGQQVTLSCSPISGHRSVSWYQQTPGQGLQFLFEYFSETQRNKGNFPGRFSGRQFSNSRSEMNVSTLELGDSALYLCASGLTGNANYGYTFGSGTRLTVV.

The V and J genes are TRBV19 and TRBJ1-1; D possibly corresponds to TRBD1 (6 bases). The CDR3 sequence is 14 residues long. CDR1 and CDR2 from the germline V gene are LNHDA and SQIVND (reference sequence). V lost 6 bases and J lost 1, with 12 bases in between. CDR3 bases: TGTGCCAGTAGGACGGGACACTGGAACACTGAAGCTTTCTTT. Its translation: CASRTGHWNTEAFF.

This clone was recorded once. The CDR3, as DNA: TGTGCTAGTGGTTTAGAACTAGCGGGACAATCCTACAATGAGCAGTTCTTC. Its translation: CASGLELAGQSYNEQFF. V is TRBV12-5 and J is TRBJ2-1; TRBD2 matches 10 bases. The V and J ends lost 3 bases and 1 base, in that order; junction bases with no gene match: 6. Germline CDR1 is LGHNT and CDR2 is FRNRAP. CDR3 length equals 17 residues.

V gene TRBV11-2 combines with J gene TRBJ1-2; the D gene is possibly TRBD1 (5 bases). Germline CDR1 and CDR2: SGHAT and FQNNGV. V was clipped by 2 bases and J by 3 bases, with 10 bases between them. The CDR3 has 14 amino acids. Here the CDR3 reads CASSLMGGDYGYTF. The CDR3 DNA sequence: TGTGCCAGCAGCTTAATGGGAGGGGACTATGGCTACACCTTC.

The gene calls are TRBV11-3 and TRBJ2-1; TRBD2 matches at 8 bases. V lost 5 bases and J lost 1; bases outside the gene matches: 10. The V gene's germline CDR1 is SGHNT and CDR2 YENEEA. The length of the CDR3 is 17 residues. CDR3 bases: TGTGCCAGCAGCCATCAGGGAGCGGGAGTTTCCTACAATGAGCAGTTCTTC. Translated, it gives CASSHQGAGVSYNEQFF.

The chain uses TRBV27 and TRBJ2-2, with TRBD2 matching 9 bases. The CDR3 runs to 16 residues. The V gene end was trimmed by 2 bases and the J gene end by 6 bases; junction bases not matched to a gene: 7. The germline V gene has CDR1 MNHEY and CDR2 SMNVEV (reference sequence). Here the CDR3 reads CASSLLGSGGSGELFF. The CDR3 coding sequence is TGTGCCAGCAGTTTACTTGGTAGCGGGGGCTCCGGGGAGCTGTTTTTT.

This chain uses TRBV7-9 with TRBJ2-3; perhaps TRBD2 as D (5 bases). V lost 2 bases and J 3 bases, leaving 9 bases between the germline ends. The CDR3 consists of 14 residues. The germline V gene encodes CDR1 SEHNR and CDR2 FQNEAQ (reference sequence). The CDR3: CASSLYRGTDTQYF. The CDR3, as DNA: TGTGCCAGCAGCTTATATCGGGGAACAGATACGCAGTATTTT. Together with reference TRBV7-9 and TRBJ2-3, the CDR3 gives the full variable domain: DTGVSQNPRHKITKRGQNVTFRCDPISEHNRLYWYRQTLGQGPEFLTYFQNEAQLEKSRLLSDRFSAERPKGSFSTLEIQRTEQGDSAMYLCASSLYRGTDTQYFGPGTRLTVL.

V gene TRBV7-3 combines with J gene TRBJ1-2; D perhaps matches TRBD1 (5 bases). Germline V gives CDR1 SGHTA, CDR2 FQGTGA. CDR3 length: 12 residues. V was pared by 0 bases and J by 13 bases, with 12 bases between. CDR3 sequence reads: CASSLTSAGPTF. CDR3 nucleotides: TGTGCCAGCAGCTTAACTTCAGCGGGGCCCACCTTC.

This clone has ten or more counts. This chain connects TRBV27 to TRBJ1-2; the D gene is possibly TRBD1 (5 bases). The V end was cut by 6 bases, the J end by 2 bases, with 10 bases between. The CDR3 has 13 residues. CDR1 and CDR2 from the germline V gene are MNHEY and SMNVEV (reference sequence). The CDR3, as DNA: TGTGCCAGCAGCGTTGACAGAAACTATGGCTACACCTTC. Translating it yields CASSVDRNYGYTF.